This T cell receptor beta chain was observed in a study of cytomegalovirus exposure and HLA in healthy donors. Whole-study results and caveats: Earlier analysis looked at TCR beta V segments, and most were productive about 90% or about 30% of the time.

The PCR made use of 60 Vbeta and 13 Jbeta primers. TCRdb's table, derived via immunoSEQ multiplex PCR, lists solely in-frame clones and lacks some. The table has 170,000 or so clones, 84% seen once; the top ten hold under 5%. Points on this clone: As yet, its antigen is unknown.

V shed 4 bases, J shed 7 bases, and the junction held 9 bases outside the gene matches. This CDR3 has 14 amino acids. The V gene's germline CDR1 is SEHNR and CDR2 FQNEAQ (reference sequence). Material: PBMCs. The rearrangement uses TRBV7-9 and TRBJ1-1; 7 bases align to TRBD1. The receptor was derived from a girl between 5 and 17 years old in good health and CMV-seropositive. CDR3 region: CASSSPGQPLEAFF. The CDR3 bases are TGTGCCAGCAGCTCTCCGGGACAGCCCCTTGAAGCTTTCTTT.